These 24 T cell receptor beta chains were all obtained from the same sample, sequenced in a study of shared clonotypes between healthy human individuals. Clones were sequenced by immunoSEQ multiplex PCR, and TCRdb holds only the in-frame ones, with some missing. The repertoire includes about 2.4 million clones, around 90% of them detected once, and over 0.12% sits in the top ten. Sequences were obtained from naive CD4+ T cells sorted from blood. Specified subset: CD45RA+ positively selected. The receptors were sampled from a man between 18 and 35 years old in good health.

This clone was recorded only once. The gene calls are TRBV19 and TRBJ2-3; no clear D gene. The CDR3 runs 15 residues. The germline V gene encodes CDR1 LNHDA and CDR2 SQIVND (reference sequence). The V gene lost 6 bases and the J gene lost 2 bases, with 15 bases spanning the gap. The CDR3 nucleotides read TGTGCCAGTAGCCGTGGGGTCCCTACCACAGATACGCAGTATTTT. It translates to CASSRGVPTTDTQYF.

The chain joins TRBV4-1 to TRBJ2-1; no clear D. The CDR3 has 15 residues. Germline V CDR1 and CDR2: MGHRA, YSYEKL. The germline V and J ends were trimmed by 1 base and 2 bases, with 9 bases remaining between them. The CDR3 coding sequence is TGCGCCAGCAGCCAAGCGCTAGTTCCCTACAATGAGCAGTTCTTC. Translating it yields CASSQALVPYNEQFF.

This rearrangement joins TRBV9 to TRBJ1-1; 9 positions match TRBD1. Unmatched junction bases numbered 8, after V lost 3 bases and J lost 8 bases. CDR3 size: 14 residues. Germline CDR1 SGDLS, CDR2 YYNGEE. The CDR3 bases are TGTGCCAGCAGCGAGGGGCCCGGGACAGGGGAAGCTTTCTTT. It is translated as CASSEGPGTGEAFF.

This clone was picked up one time. The chain couples TRBV7-3 to TRBJ2-2; 9 positions agree with TRBD1. The CDR3 is made up of 16 amino acids. V shed 3 bases, J shed 4 bases, and the junction held 6 bases outside the gene matches. Germline-derived CDR1 and CDR2 are SGHTA and FQGTGA. CDR3 in DNA: TGTGCCAGCAGCTTGACGGGACAGGGAGTCACCGGGGAGCTGTTTTTT. It translates to CASSLTGQGVTGELFF.

The CDR3 DNA reads as TGCGCCAGCAGCGTGGAGGAAGGGTCACCCCTCCACTTT. This gives the protein CASSVEEGSPLHF. The chain recombines TRBV5-1 with TRBJ1-6; D remains unclear. The CDR3 runs 13 residues. The V end lost 4 bases, the J end lost 10 bases, and 12 bases lay between the germline ends. The germline V gene encodes CDR1 SGHRS and CDR2 YFSETQ.

The chain couples TRBV11-2 to TRBJ1-2; D may be TRBD1 (6 bases). CDR1 and CDR2 from the germline V gene are SGHAT and FQNNGV. V lost 0 bases and J 1 base, leaving 15 bases between the germline ends. CDR3 size: 17 residues. CDR3 DNA sequence: TGTGCCAGCAGCTTAGAGGGAGGGGGGAATGGTAACTATGGCTACACCTTC. Amino acids: CASSLEGGGNGNYGYTF.

On this clone: The same CDR3 also results from other DNA sequences found in this sample. The chain employs TRBV6-5 and TRBJ2-7, with 10 bases fitting TRBD1. The ends lost 2 bases at V and 2 bases at J; junction bases unmatched: 0. The CDR3 has 14 residues. CDR1 and CDR2 from the germline V gene are MNHEY and SVGAGI. The CDR3, as DNA: TGTGCCAGCAGTTACGGACAGGGGGCCTACGAGCAGTACTTC. Translation gives CASSYGQGAYEQYF.

This clone was picked up a small number of times. This sample includes further DNA sequences coding for the same CDR3. The chain joins TRBV11-2 to TRBJ1-3, with unresolved D. In germline, CDR1 is SGHAT, CDR2 FQNNGV. Trimming left V 5 bases short and J 3 bases short, with 5 bases between. The CDR3 has 12 residues. The CDR3 DNA is TGTGCCAGCAGCCTGGTTGGAAACACCATATATTTT. As protein: CASSLVGNTIYF.

This clone has only one observation. This rearrangement joins TRBV6-5 to TRBJ1-1; TRBD1 might be the D (5 bases). This CDR3 has 13 residues. Germline loops: CDR1 MNHEY, CDR2 SVGAGI. V was trimmed by 5 bases and J by 11 bases, leaving 18 bases between them. DNA for the CDR3: TGTGCCAGCAGTCCTCCTGAGGGGACCGGGGCTTTCTTT. It yields the protein CASSPPEGTGAFF.

The V gene is TRBV11-2, the J gene TRBJ2-4, with D possibly matching TRBD2 (5 bases). Trimming took off 5 bases at V and 0 bases at J, with 11 bases between the two ends. The CDR3 length is 15 residues. The V gene's germline CDR1 is SGHAT and CDR2 FQNNGV. CDR3 region: CASSAPGEAKNIQYF. In DNA, the CDR3 is TGTGCCAGCAGCGCCCCCGGGGAAGCCAAAAACATTCAGTACTTC.

The CDR3 region has the DNA TGTGCCAGCAGCGGATTGCGGGGGGACCTCTCCAATGAGCAGTTCTTC. Its translation: CASSGLRGDLSNEQFF. The gene calls are TRBV5-4 and TRBJ2-1, with 8 bases matching TRBD2. CDR3 size: 16 residues. Germline loops: CDR1 SGHNT, CDR2 YYREEE (reference sequence). With 4 bases clipped from V and 6 bases from J, the junction kept 12 bases outside the gene matches.

The chain employs TRBV2 and TRBJ1-1, with D uncertain. V was shortened by 1 base and J by 0 bases, with 9 bases between the two germline ends. This CDR3 comprises 15 residues. CDR1 and CDR2 (germline): SNHLY, FYNNEI. The CDR3 reads CASSEDLTMNTEAFF. The CDR3 DNA is TGTGCCAGCAGTGAAGATCTGACCATGAACACTGAAGCTTTCTTT. The entire variable domain, with the rest obtained from reference TRBV2 and TRBJ1-1, is as follows: EPEVTQTPSHQVTQMGQEVILRCVPISNHLYFYWYRQILGQKVEFLVSFYNNEISEKSEIFDDQFSVERPDGSNFTLKIRSTKLEDSAMYFCASSEDLTMNTEAFFGQGTRLTVV.

The chain employs TRBV6-5 and TRBJ1-5; the D gene is possibly TRBD1 (5 bases). Trimming cost V 8 bases and J 1 base, with 12 bases left between them. Germline lookup yields CDR1 MNHEY and CDR2 SVGAGI. This CDR3 is 14 amino acids long. In DNA, the CDR3 is TGTGCCAGCGGGGGTGGAGGCAGCAATCAGCCCCAGCATTTT. Protein product: CASGGGGSNQPQHF.

Comment on this clone: Other DNA sequences of this sample code for an identical CDR3. The rearrangement joins TRBV5-1 to TRBJ1-2; 9 bases are a match to TRBD1. The CDR3 is 13 amino acids. V lost 4 bases to trimming and J lost 3 bases; unmatched junction nucleotides: 1. Germline values: CDR1 SGHRS, CDR2 YFSETQ. The CDR3 is CASSRTGDYGYTF. CDR3 in DNA: TGCGCCAGCAGCCGGACAGGGGACTATGGCTACACCTTC.

V gene TRBV6-5 combines with J gene TRBJ2-4; 7 bases are shared with TRBD1. The CDR3 is 14 amino acids. Germline CDR1 reads MNHEY; CDR2 reads SVGAGI. The V and J ends lost 6 bases and 4 bases, in that order; junction bases with no gene match: 6. CDR3 residues: CASRGMGQKNIQYF. CDR3 sequence (DNA): TGTGCCAGCAGGGGAATGGGACAGAAAAACATTCAGTACTTC.

The CDR3 is CATSRSLIPPRNTGELFF. The CDR3, as DNA: TGTGCCACCAGCAGATCCCTAATACCCCCTCGGAACACCGGGGAGCTGTTTTTT. The chain has TRBV15 and TRBJ2-2; D call uncertain. The CDR3 extends over 18 amino acids. Germline assignment: CDR1 LNHNV and CDR2 YYDKDF (reference sequence). V was trimmed by 2 bases and J by 1 base, leaving 17 bases between them.

As DNA, the CDR3 is TGTGCCAGCGGCAAGACAGGGGGAAACACTGAAGCTTTCTTT. Its protein is CASGKTGGNTEAFF. V is TRBV25-1 and J is TRBJ1-1, with 9 bases matching TRBD1. The CDR3 length is 14 residues. The V and J ends lost 8 bases and 2 bases, in that order; junction bases with no gene match: 6. CDR1 is MGHDK, CDR2 SYGVNS, per germline. The full variable domain, with the rest looked up from reference TRBV25-1 and TRBJ1-1, is EADIYQTPRYLVIGTGKKITLECSQTMGHDKMYWYQQDPGMELHLIHYSYGVNSTEKGDLSSESTVSRIRTEHFPLTLESARPSHTSQYLCASGKTGGNTEAFFGQGTRLTVV.

Details on this clone: The CDR3 end shows no conserved phenylalanine or tryptophan, and so a read error is likely. The V call is TRBV5-1, the J call TRBJ1-2, with TRBD1 as a possible D gene (5 bases). Germline values: CDR1 SGHRS, CDR2 YFSETQ. This CDR3 is 12 amino acids long. V was shortened by 3 bases and J by 8 bases, with 11 bases between the two germline ends. The CDR3 loop reads CASSSQGEGYTL. CDR3 nucleotides: TGCGCCAGCAGCTCCCAGGGTGAAGGCTACACCCTC.

The chain joins TRBV10-1 to TRBJ1-5; D gene unclear. Trimming left V 5 bases short and J 4 bases short, with 3 bases between. This CDR3 comprises 11 residues. CDR1 is WNHNN and CDR2 is SYGVQD in the germline V gene (reference sequence). CDR3 DNA: TGCGCCAGCAGTAGGAATCAGCCCCAGCATTTT. The encoded protein is CASSRNQPQHF.

V gene TRBV28 combines with J gene TRBJ2-7; 7 bases are a match to TRBD1. The V gene end was trimmed by 2 bases and the J gene end by 3 bases; junction bases not matched to a gene: 7. The germline gives CDR1 MDHEN, CDR2 SYDVKM. The CDR3 runs to 15 residues. Here the CDR3 DNA reads TGTGCCAGCAGTTTACCGGGACAGCCCTTCTACGAGCAGTACTTC. Its protein is CASSLPGQPFYEQYF.

This rearrangement joins TRBV30 to TRBJ2-3; 8 bases fit TRBD1. Unmatched junction bases numbered 13, after V lost 3 bases and J lost 5 bases. From germline, CDR1 is GTSNPN and CDR2 SVGIG (reference sequence). This CDR3 has 16 amino acids. The CDR3 DNA is TGTGCCTGGAGGGCAGGCAGGGCAGGGGGCGGAGATACGCAGTATTTT. Its protein is CAWRAGRAGGGDTQYF.

This rearrangement joins TRBV5-5 to TRBJ2-1; TRBD1 matches 7 bases. V shed 1 base and J 3 bases; nucleotides not matched to a gene: 4. The germline V gene has CDR1 SGHKS and CDR2 YYEKEE (reference sequence). CDR3 size: 15 residues. The CDR3 reads CASSLIGQDYNEQFF. For the CDR3, the DNA is TGTGCCAGCAGCTTGATCGGACAGGACTACAATGAGCAGTTCTTC.

V is TRBV11-3 and J is TRBJ2-3; TRBD2 is a possible D gene (5 bases). The CDR3 length is 15 residues. The ends were cut back, 3 bases at V and 1 base at J, with 11 bases in the middle. In germline, CDR1 is SGHNT, CDR2 YENEEA. The CDR3 DNA reads TGTGCCAGCAGCTTCGGACTTCAAGGCACAGATACGCAGTATTTT. This gives the protein CASSFGLQGTDTQYF.

The chain is built from TRBV5-1 and TRBJ2-5; weak D call: TRBD1 (6 bases). CDR1 is SGHRS and CDR2 is YFSETQ in the germline V gene. V lost 1 base to trimming and J lost 2 bases, with 18 bases between them. The CDR3 totals 17 residues. In nucleotides, the CDR3 is TGCGCCAGCAGCTTGAGTGTGGGGGCCGGAAGACAAGAGACCCAGTACTTC. Translation: CASSLSVGAGRQETQYF. The whole variable domain, remainder taken from reference TRBV5-1 and TRBJ2-5, is KAGVTQTPRYLIKTRGQQVTLSCSPISGHRSVSWYQQTPGQGLQFLFEYFSETQRNKGNFPGRFSGRQFSNSRSEMNVSTLELGDSALYLCASSLSVGAGRQETQYFGPGTRLLVL.